This T cell receptor (beta chain) was sequenced for a study of immune evolution from preneoplasia to lung adenocarcinoma (dated by TCRdb to the early 2020s). Context from the whole study: No AAH lesions showed HLA loss of heterozygosity, compared with 7% of AIS, approximately 15% of MIA and around 30% of ADC lesions. The study profiled immune contexture across lung adenocarcinoma precursors and invasive adenocarcinoma using immune gene expression, TCR sequencing and multiplex immunofluorescence. Resected precursor lesions (AAH, AIS, MIA) and invasive adenocarcinomas were compared against paired morphologically normal lung tissue. The sample size depended on which specimens were available, not on a prior power calculation. The immune data were integrated with whole exome sequencing and methylation data from the same cohort of nodules. In total, the cohort included 45 to 65 patients with pulmonary nodules, all of whom underwent surgical resection. TCR sequencing data were obtained from 51 patients. According to the study, 95 to 120 samples went through TCR sequencing. POLYSOLVER was used to infer Class I HLA alleles from exome data, while LOHHLA was used to detect allele-specific HLA loss.

Between about 2013 and 2017, the patients underwent resection in either Japan or China. Two lung cancer pathologists independently reviewed H&E slides to confirm the histologic diagnosis of every case. For nucleic acid extraction, premalignant or tumor cells were enriched by macro-dissection following pathologic assessment. DNA was isolated from FFPE tissue using the AllPrep DNA/RNA FFPE Kit. The research as a whole found: The findings reflected association rather than direct causation, and larger cohorts with long-term follow-up and longitudinal biopsies were considered necessary. All patients were from Japan and China, so applicability to Western populations was uncertain. The highest top T cell clone frequencies were observed in normal lung, and a progressive decrease in top T cell clone frequencies appeared to occur from AAH through AIS, MIA and invasive adenocarcinoma. KRAS-mutant nodules showed the highest T cell clonality compared with EGFR-mutant or double wild-type lesions. Clonality was highest in normal lung, while later-stage lesions appeared to have lower clonality but higher T cell density and diversity.

Inclusive of the bounding cysteine and phenylalanine, the CDR3 is 13 residues long. Only the CDR3 region is kept as DNA, spanning 39 bases read in frame from base 1. The junction carries 6 bases between V and J, which are trimmed by 0 bases and 4 bases respectively. Taken from the germline V gene, the CDR1 and CDR2 loops are SGHDT and YYEEEE. The immunoSEQ hsTCRbeta Kit was used to sequence TCR beta CDR3 regions from DNA. As for how the authors treated the data: The ImmunoSEQ Analyzer was used to analyse the TCR sequencing data. T cell clonality was defined as 1 minus Pielou's evenness computed on productive rearrangements. The inverse Simpson index, applied to productive templates, was used to measure T cell diversity. T cell density was defined as TCR beta template counts normalized to usable DNA, with usable DNA estimated by amplification and sequencing of housekeeping genes. TCR metrics were compared across histologic stages using two-sided Kruskal-Wallis tests. Drawn from immuneACCESS, this table holds only the in-frame rearrangements with V and J called that TCRdb kept. Clones are partly lost; checked studies trace under half to an unresolved V gene and leave the rest unexplained. V and J calls and clone size are given by that table; D and trimming were obtained from the DNA. The sample table lists roughly 13,000 clones, 80% of them with a count of one. The leading ten clones occupy roughly 5% of the sample.

Points on this clone: Its binding antigen is unknown. Base quality data are lacking; no much larger clone is found one base away.

This TCR was sampled from a person between 65 and 79 years old with lung adenocarcinoma. Material for sequencing was FFPE minimally invasive lung adenocarcinoma tissue. Explained via the paper, the cell subset or site label denotes: micro-invasive lung adenocarcinoma (MIA). The chain is encoded by TRBV5-6 joined to TRBJ2-3, and the D gene may be TRBD1, 5 bases matching. The CDR3 protein is CASSLATADTQYF. In nucleotides, the sequence is TGTGCCAGCAGCTTGGCGACAGCAGATACGCAGTATTTT.